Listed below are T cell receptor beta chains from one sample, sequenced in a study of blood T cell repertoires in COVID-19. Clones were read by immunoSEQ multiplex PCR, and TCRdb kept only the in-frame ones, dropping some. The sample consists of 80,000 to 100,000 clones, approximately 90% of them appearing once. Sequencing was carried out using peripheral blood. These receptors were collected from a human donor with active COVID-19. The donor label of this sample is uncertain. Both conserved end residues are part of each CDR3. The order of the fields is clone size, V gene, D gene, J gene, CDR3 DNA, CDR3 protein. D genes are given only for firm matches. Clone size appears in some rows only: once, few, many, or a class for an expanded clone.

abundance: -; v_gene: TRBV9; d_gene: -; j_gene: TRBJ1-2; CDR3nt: TGTGCCAGCAGCGAGGGCCGGAGCAGGGGCGCCTATGGCTACACCTTC; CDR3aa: CASSEGRSRGAYGYTF
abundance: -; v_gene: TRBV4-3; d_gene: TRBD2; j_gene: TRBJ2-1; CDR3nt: TGCGCCAGCAGCCAAAAGCCCCCGGGACTAGCGGGGGATGAGCAGTTCTTC; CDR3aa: CASSQKPPGLAGDEQFF
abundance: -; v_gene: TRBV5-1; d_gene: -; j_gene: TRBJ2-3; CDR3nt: TGCGCCAGCTCAGGGGTCGGGGGGACAGATACGCAGTATTTT; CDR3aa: CASSGVGGTDTQYF
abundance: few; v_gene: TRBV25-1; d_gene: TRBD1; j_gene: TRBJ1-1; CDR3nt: TGTGCCAGCAGTGACTTCGACAGGGGGAACACTGAAGCTTTCTTT; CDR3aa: CASSDFDRGNTEAFF
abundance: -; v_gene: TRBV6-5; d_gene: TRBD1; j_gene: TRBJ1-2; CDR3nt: TGTGCCAGCAGCCTACAGGGGGCGGATGGCTACACCTTC; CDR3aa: CASSLQGADGYTF
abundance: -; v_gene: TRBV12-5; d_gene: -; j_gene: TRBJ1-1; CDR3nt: TGTGCTAGTGCCATCAGGCCGGCTGAAGCTTTCTTT; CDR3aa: CASAIRPAEAFF
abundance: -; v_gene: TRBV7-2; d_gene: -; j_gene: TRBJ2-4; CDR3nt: TGTGCCAGCAGCTTACAGGGAAGTTCTGACATTCAGTACTTC; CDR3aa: CASSLQGSSDIQYF
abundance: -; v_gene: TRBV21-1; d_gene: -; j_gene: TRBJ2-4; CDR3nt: TGTGCCAGCAGCAAAGCTCCACTAGCGGGGGGGAAAAAAAACATTCAGTACTTC; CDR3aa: CASSKAPLAGGKKNIQYF
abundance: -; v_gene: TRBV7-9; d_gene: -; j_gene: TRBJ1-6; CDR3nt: TGTGCCAGCAGCCCTATACAGTCGAGCTCCTATAATTCACCCCTCCACTTT; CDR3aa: CASSPIQSSSYNSPLHF
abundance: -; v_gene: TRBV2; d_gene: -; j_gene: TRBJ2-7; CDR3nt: TGTGCCAGCAGTTCACAGGTAGGGTTTTCCTACGAGCAGTACTTC; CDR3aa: CASSSQVGFSYEQYF
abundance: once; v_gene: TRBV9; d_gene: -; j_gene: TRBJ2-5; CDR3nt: TGTGCCAGCAGCGTAGGGCCCGCCGGGAACTCGCCGACGGGCGGGGAGACCCAGTACTTC; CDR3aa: CASSVGPAGNSPTGGETQYF
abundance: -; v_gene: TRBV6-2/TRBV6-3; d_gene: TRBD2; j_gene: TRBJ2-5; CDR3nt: TGTGCCAGCAGCTCCGAGTTGGGCGGGGGGGCCTTGGGAGAGACCCAGTACTTC; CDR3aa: CASSSELGGGALGETQYF
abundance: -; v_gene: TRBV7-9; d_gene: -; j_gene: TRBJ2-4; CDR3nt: TGTGCCAGCTCCTACAGCGGCAAAAACATTCAGTACTTC; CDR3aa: CASSYSGKNIQYF
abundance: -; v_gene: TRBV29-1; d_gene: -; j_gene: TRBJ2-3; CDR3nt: TGCAGCGCCACCGTAGGGGCAGATACGCAGTATTTT; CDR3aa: CSATVGADTQYF
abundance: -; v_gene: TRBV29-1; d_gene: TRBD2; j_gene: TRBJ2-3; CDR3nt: TGCAGCGTGACTAGCGGGGCACAATCAGATACGCAGTATTTT; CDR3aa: CSVTSGAQSDTQYF
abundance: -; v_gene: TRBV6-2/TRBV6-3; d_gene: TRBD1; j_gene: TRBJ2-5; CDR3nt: TGTGCCAGCAGTTACACGGGACAGGGTAATTTCGGGACCCAGTACTTC; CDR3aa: CASSYTGQGNFGTQYF
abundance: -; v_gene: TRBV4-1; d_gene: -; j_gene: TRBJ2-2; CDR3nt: TGCGCCAGCAGCCAAGCTCGGCTAGCCTACACCGGGGAGCTGTTTTTT; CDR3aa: CASSQARLAYTGELFF
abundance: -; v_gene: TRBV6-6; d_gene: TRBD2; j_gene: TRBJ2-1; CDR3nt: TGTGCCAGCAGTTACGATGCGGGGGGGCTGTCGGAGCAGTTCTTC; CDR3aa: CASSYDAGGLSEQFF
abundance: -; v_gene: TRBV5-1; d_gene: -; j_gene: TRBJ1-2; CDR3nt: TGCGCCAGCAGCCCGGAGCGGCTGGATAGCTATGGCTACACCTTC; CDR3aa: CASSPERLDSYGYTF
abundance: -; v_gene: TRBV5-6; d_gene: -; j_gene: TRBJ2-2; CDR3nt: TGTGCCAGCAGCTTGGGGCCTCGGGTGCCCGGGGAGCTGTTTTTT; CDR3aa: CASSLGPRVPGELFF
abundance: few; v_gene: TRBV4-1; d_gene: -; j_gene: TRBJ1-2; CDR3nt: TGCGCCAGCAGCCAACCACAGGGTAACTATGGCTACACCTTC; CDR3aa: CASSQPQGNYGYTF
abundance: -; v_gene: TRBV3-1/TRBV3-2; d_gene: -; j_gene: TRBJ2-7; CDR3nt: TGTGCCAGCAGCCACGGGGACATAAACTACGAGCAGTACTTC; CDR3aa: CASSHGDINYEQYF
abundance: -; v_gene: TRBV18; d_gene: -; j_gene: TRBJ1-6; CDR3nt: TGTGCCAGCTCCCCCGAGCCCTATAATTCACCCCTCCACTTT; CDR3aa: CASSPEPYNSPLHF
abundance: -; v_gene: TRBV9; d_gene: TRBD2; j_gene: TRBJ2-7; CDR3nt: TGTGCCAGCAGCGTAGGGGCGGGGGGGCCCCACGAGCAGTACTTC; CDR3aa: CASSVGAGGPHEQYF
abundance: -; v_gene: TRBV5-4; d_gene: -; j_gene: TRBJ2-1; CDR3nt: TGTGCCAGCAGCCGCCCGGTGGTAGGGGATGAGCAGTTCTTC; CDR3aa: CASSRPVVGDEQFF
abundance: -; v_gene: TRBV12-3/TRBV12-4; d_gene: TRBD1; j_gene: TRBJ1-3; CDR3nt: TGTGCCAGCAGTTTAGGGGACAGGTTTAATTTT; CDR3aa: CASSLGDRFNF
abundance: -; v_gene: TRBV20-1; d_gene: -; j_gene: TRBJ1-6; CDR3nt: TGCAGTGCTAGTCCAGGGGCAGCCAATTCACCCCTCCACTTT; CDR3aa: CSASPGAANSPLHF
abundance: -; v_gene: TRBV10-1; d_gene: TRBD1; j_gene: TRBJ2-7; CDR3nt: TGCGCCAGCAGTGAGTCGAGGGACAGGGGCAATAGCGGTTACGAGCAGTACTTC; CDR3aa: CASSESRDRGNSGYEQYF
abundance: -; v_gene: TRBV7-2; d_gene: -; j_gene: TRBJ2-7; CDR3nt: TGTGCCAGCAGCCTACTTGGGGGGTGGAACGAGCAGTACTTC; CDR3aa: CASSLLGGWNEQYF
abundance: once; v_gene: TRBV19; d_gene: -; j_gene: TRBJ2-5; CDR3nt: TGTGCCAGTAGTATAGGCACACAAGAGACCCAGTACTTC; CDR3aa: CASSIGTQETQYF
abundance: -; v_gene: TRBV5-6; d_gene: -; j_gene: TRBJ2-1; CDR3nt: TGTGCCAGCAGCTTGGCGACAGTCCTGACCTACAATGAGCAGTTCTTC; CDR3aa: CASSLATVLTYNEQFF
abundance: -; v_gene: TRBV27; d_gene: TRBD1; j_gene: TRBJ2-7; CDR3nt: TGTGCCAGCAGTTTATCGGGACAGTACTACGAGCAGTACTTC; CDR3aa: CASSLSGQYYEQYF
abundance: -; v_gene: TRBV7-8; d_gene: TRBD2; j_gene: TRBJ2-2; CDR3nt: TGTGCCAGCAGCCTCTCCTTAAGCGGGGGGAGCACCGGGGAGCTGTTTTTT; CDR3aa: CASSLSLSGGSTGELFF
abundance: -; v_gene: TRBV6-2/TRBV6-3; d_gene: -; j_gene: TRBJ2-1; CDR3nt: TGTGCCAGCAGTTGGGTAGGGACAAGGGTATACAATGAGCAGTTCTTC; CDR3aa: CASSWVGTRVYNEQFF
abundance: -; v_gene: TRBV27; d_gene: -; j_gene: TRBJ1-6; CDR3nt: TGTGCCAGCAGTTGGGGGGAGGATTCTCCCCTCCACTTT; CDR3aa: CASSWGEDSPLHF
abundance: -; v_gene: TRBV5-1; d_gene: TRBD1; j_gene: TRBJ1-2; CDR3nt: TGCGCCAGCAGCTGGTGGCTGACAGGGGGCGAAAATGATGGCTACACCTTC; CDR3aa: CASSWWLTGGENDGYTF
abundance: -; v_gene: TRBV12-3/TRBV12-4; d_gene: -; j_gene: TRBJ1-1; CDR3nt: TGTGCCAGCAGTTTCTCGAACACTGAAGCTTTCTTT; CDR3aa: CASSFSNTEAFF
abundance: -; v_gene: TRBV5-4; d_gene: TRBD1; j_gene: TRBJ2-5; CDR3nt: TGTGCCAGCAGCTCCGATCCGAACAGGGGGCGACAAGAGACCCAGTACTTC; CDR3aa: CASSSDPNRGRQETQYF
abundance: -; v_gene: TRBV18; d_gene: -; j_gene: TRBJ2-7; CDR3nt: TGTGCCAGCTCACCCAGGGGAAACTACGAGCAGTACTTC; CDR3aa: CASSPRGNYEQYF
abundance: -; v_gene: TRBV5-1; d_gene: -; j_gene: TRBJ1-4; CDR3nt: TGCGCCAGCAGCTTGCGGGAAAATAATGAAAAACTGTTTTTT; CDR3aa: CASSLRENNEKLFF
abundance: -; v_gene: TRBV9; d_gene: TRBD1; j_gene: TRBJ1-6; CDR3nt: TGTGCCAGCAGCCCGGACAGGGGTGCTTCACCCCTCCACTTT; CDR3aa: CASSPDRGASPLHF
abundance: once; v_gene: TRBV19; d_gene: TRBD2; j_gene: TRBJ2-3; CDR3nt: TGTGCCAGTAGTCCCGAAGGAACTAGCGCCACAGATACGCAGTATTTT; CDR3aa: CASSPEGTSATDTQYF
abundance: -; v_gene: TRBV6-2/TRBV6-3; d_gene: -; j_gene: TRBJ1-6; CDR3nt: TGTGCCAGCAGTTACTCGAAGGCAGCGAGCTCCTATAATTCACCCCTCCACTTT; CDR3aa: CASSYSKAASSYNSPLHF
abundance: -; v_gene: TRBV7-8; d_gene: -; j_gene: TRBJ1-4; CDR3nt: TGTGCCAGCAGCTTGGGGGGGGCGCCTAATGAAAAACTGTTTTTT; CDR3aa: CASSLGGAPNEKLFF
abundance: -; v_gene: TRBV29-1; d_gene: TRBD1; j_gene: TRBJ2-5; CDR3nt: TGCAGCGTTGGTTTTGGGACAGGAGCACAAGAGACCCAGTACTTC; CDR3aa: CSVGFGTGAQETQYF